This TCR beta chain was captured by sequencing in a study of shared clonotypes between healthy human individuals. All the donors were Caucasian adults who lived in Nashville, Tennessee. Roughly 81 million PBMCs per unsorted sample were used for genomic DNA. The V segment lost 3 bases and the J segment 4 bases; nucleotides outside the gene matches: 19. The CDR3 is 19 residues long. Germline values: CDR1 LGHNA, CDR2 YNFKEQ. A deep-level run was used for the assay. Only in-frame clones appear in the TCRdb table, and some are missing; sequencing was by immunoSEQ multiplex PCR. The repertoire includes some 530,000 clones, around four fifths of them detected once, and approximately 12% sits in the top ten. This clone showed up just a few times. Other DNA sequences in the sample encode the same CDR3.

The chain joins TRBV4-2 to TRBJ1-1; 8 bases fit TRBD1. The sequencing sample was made of PBMCs. This TCR derives from a middle-aged woman in good health. Some clones in this sample may be carry-over from other donors' samples. This chain's CDR3 is CASSHSRRRRGQGGTEAFF. The CDR3 DNA sequence: TGTGCCAGCAGCCACTCGAGGCGACGCCGAGGACAGGGTGGCACTGAAGCTTTCTTT.